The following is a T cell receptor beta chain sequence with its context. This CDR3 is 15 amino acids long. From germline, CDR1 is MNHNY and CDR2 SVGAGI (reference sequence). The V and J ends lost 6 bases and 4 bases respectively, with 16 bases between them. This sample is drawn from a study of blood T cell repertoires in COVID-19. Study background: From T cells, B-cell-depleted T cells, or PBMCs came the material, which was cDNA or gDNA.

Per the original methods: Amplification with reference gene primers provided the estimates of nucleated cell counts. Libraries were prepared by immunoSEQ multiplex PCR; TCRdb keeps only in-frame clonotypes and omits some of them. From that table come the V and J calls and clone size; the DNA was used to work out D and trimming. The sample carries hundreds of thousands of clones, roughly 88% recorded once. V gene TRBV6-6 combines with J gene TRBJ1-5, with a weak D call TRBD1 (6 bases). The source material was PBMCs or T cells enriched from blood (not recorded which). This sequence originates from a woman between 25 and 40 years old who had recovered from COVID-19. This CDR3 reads CASRSLGGTNQPQHF. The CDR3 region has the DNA TGTGCCAGCAGATCTCTCGGGGGGACAAATCAGCCCCAGCATTTT.